Below, one T cell receptor (beta chain) is given with its context. Its antigen is not identified. The CDR3 covers 14 residues. The germline CDR1 and CDR2 sequences are SGDLS and YYNGEE. V shed 3 bases and J shed 0 bases, with 8 bases lying between them. Measured with immunoSEQ multiplex PCR; TCRdb has only the in-frame clones, and not every one. Among some 70,000 clones listed, 65% to 85% were seen once. The data belong to a study of OX40 agonist ivuxolimab in advanced cancers. Findings and caveats of the study: In CD8+ T cells, expanded clones were on average more numerous than in CD4+.

This sequence was found in an adult with an advanced solid tumor such as melanoma, head and neck, liver or kidney cancer. V gene TRBV9 combines with J gene TRBJ2-3; unclear D gene. The sequencing here drew on CD4+ or CD8+ T cells sorted from blood, taken in a trial of the OX40 agonist ivuxolimab. The CDR3 coding sequence is TGTGCCAGCAGCGGCGGATTTAGCACAGATACGCAGTATTTT. Protein sequence: CASSGGFSTDTQYF.